The sequence of this TCR beta chain was determined in a study of beta chain features in type 1 diabetes. Study-wide results and caveats: High-TCR-expressing cells could be over-represented by cDNA sequencing. A greater similarity of naive, central memory and Treg TCRB repertoires was seen among patients than among healthy donors. Shorter TCRB CDR3s, moderately but significantly so, marked every one of the four CD4+ subsets in Type 1 diabetes patients.

Sorting with CD45RO/CCR7/CD25/CD127/CD95/CD27 yielded naive, central memory, regulatory and stem-like memory CD4+ cells. The purity of all sorted populations exceeded 95%. CDR1 MGHRA and CDR2 YSYEKL come from the germline V gene. The length of the CDR3 is 15 residues. Losses at the gene ends were 4 bases for V and 3 bases for J; bases not matched to a gene: 8. Reverse transcription of all isolated RNA meant that expressed TCRB transcripts were sequenced. Data came from immunoSEQ multiplex PCR; TCRdb stores just in-frame clones and leaves some out. The sample has about 400,000 clones, roughly 13% seen once. With respect to this clone: What it binds is unknown.

Sequencing was carried out using naive CD4+ T cells from blood. This receptor was identified in a woman aged 18-29 years with type 1 diabetes. V is TRBV4-1 and J is TRBJ2-7; 8 nucleotides align to TRBD1. The CDR3 bases are TGCGCCAGCAGCCTAGTCGGGACAGGTAACTACGAGCAGTACTTC. Residues: CASSLVGTGNYEQYF.